This T cell receptor beta chain was sequenced for a study of Ad26.COV2.S vaccination and SARS-CoV-2 variants. Regarding the study as a whole: The TCR breadth and depth analyses may have produced an underestimate of total T cell responses. Spike-specific TCR breadth in vaccine recipients exceeded that seen in placebo recipients. Vaccine and placebo groups showed comparable non-spike TCR breadth.

As for treatment: about 20 received Ad26.COV2.S at low or high dose, single or two shots; roughly 5 received placebo; per-sample allocation not given. It was on day 63 after the first vaccine or placebo injection that samples were taken. The shot given was an Ad26 vector that makes Wuhan-strain SARS-CoV-2 spike. Data came from immunoSEQ multiplex PCR; TCRdb stores just in-frame clones and leaves some out. Counted here are about 470,000 clones, around 90% occurring once; the ten biggest clones make up about 4.4%. The trim removed 0 bases at V and 2 bases at J, leaving 2 bases unmatched. The CDR3 runs 16 residues. Looked up from germline, CDR1 is MNHEY and CDR2 is SVGAGI. As concerns this clone: The antigen remains unidentified.

The chain carries TRBV6-5 and TRBJ2-3, with 10 bases matching TRBD2. This sequence originates from a person between 18 and 65 years old who received the Ad26.COV2.S COVID-19 vaccine or a placebo. The sequencing here drew on peripheral blood, taken in a trial of Ad26.COV2.S vaccine versus placebo. The chain's CDR3 is CASSYSGLAVTDTQYF. The CDR3 region has the DNA TGTGCCAGCAGTTACTCCGGACTAGCGGTCACAGATACGCAGTATTTT.